This TCR beta chain came from a study of cytomegalovirus exposure and HLA in healthy donors. Study-wide background: Roughly 80% of approximately 400 genotyped donors fell in the Caucasian-associated ancestry cluster. General study results and limits: Reportedly, diagnosis of cytomegalovirus status by the classifier showed high specificity and sensitivity. The investigators catalogued about 170 TCR beta chains as cytomegalovirus-associated.

Germline loops: CDR1 SNHLY, CDR2 FYNNEI. The CDR3 runs to 13 residues. V shed 8 bases and J shed 5 bases, with 15 bases lying between them. The donors (healthy individuals) were bone marrow donors. This clone was recorded a few times. Its cognate antigen is unknown. This PCR relied on a set of 60 Vbeta primers and 13 Jbeta primers. The protocol was immunoSEQ multiplex PCR, while the TCRdb copy is restricted to in-frame clones and leaves out a portion. The top ten clones hold 2.9% of a sample with 100,000 to 150,000 clones, approximately 17% of them seen once. The clonotype was recovered from a female donor in good health and CMV-seropositive. Sequencing was carried out using PBMCs. This chain uses TRBV2 with TRBJ2-5; weak D call: TRBD1 (5 bases). CDR3 coding DNA: TGTGCCAGCGATAAGGGGCTAAGCGAGACCCAGTACTTC. Translation gives CASDKGLSETQYF.